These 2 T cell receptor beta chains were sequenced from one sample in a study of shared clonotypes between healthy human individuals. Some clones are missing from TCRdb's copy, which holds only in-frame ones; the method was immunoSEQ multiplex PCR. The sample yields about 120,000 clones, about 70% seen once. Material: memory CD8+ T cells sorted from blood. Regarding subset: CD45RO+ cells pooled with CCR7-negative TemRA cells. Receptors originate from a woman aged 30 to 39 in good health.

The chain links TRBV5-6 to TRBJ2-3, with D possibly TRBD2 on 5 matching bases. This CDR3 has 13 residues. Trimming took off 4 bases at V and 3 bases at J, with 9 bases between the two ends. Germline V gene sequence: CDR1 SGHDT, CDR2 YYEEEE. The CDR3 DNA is TGTGCCAGCAGCCCCGGGGTGACAGATACGCAGTATTTT. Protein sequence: CASSPGVTDTQYF.

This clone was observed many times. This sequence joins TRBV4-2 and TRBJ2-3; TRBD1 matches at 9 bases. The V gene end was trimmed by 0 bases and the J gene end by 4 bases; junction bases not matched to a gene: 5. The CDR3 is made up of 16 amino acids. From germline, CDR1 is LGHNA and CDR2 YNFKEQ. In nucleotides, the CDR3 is TGTGCCAGCAGCCAAGATACCGGGACAGGGCCAGATACGCAGTATTTT. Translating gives CASSQDTGTGPDTQYF.